This T cell receptor beta chain was sequenced for a study of OX40 agonist ivuxolimab in advanced cancers. Repertoires were generated with immunoSEQ multiplex PCR, while TCRdb's copy carries only in-frame clones and drops some. The data contain 60,000 to 100,000 clones, 87% of them seen just once; the ten biggest clones take up 0.24%. The germline V gene has CDR1 SEHNR and CDR2 FQNEAQ (reference sequence). The CDR3 consists of 16 residues. J lost 7 bases, V lost 2 bases, and 10 bases had no gene match. The source is an adult with an advanced solid tumor such as melanoma, head and neck, liver or kidney cancer. The chain joins TRBV7-9 to TRBJ2-2; 7 bases line up with TRBD2. The source material was CD4+ or CD8+ T cells sorted from blood, sampled in a trial of the OX40 agonist ivuxolimab. This CDR3 is CASSLSAGVLNGELFF. Here the CDR3 DNA reads TGTGCCAGCAGCTTAAGCGCGGGAGTATTGAACGGGGAGCTGTTTTTT.